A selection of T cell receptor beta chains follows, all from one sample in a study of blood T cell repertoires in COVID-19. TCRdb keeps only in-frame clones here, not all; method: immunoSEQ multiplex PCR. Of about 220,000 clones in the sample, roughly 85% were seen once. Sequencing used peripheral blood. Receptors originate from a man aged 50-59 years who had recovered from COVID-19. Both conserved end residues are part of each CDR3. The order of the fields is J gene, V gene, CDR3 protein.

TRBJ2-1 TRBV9 CASSVGAQFF
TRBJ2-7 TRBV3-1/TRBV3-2 CASRSTGGSPHEQYF
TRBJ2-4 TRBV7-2 CASSLVLRGRWENIQYF
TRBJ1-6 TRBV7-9 CASSPGETYNSPLHF
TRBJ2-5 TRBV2 CASTRVQETQYF
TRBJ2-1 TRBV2 CASLQGARNEQFF
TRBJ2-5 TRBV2 CASSDARGIETQYF
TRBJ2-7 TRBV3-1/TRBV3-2 CASSQDLDFSYEQYF
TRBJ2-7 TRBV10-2 CASSRNLLARGNEQYF
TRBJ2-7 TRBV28 CATQPTGSYYEQYF
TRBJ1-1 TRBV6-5 CASSYGQGRFTEAFF
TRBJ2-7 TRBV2 CASTGFSGLYEQYF
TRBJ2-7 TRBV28 CASSSLGGLYEQYF
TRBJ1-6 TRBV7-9 CASSSGAGFYNSPLHF
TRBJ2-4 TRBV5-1 CASSLGPVAKNIQYF
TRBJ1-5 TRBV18 CASTGQGDGQPQHF
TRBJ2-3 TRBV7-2 CASSYGQGRTDTQYF
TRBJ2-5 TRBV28 CASSSQWETQYF
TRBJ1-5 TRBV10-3 CAISDPGQGNQPQHF
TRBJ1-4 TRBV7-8 CASSTRGRAGEKLFF
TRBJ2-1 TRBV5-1 CASSSQNLYNEQFF
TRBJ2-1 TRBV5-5 CASSPRLAGGTSSYNEQFF
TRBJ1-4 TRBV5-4 CASSFSGMTNEKLFF
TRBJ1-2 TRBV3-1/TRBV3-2 CASSRGQLYGYTF
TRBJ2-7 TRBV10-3 CAISESFTSSYEQYF
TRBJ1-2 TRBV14 CASSHLSGSSGRGDGYTF
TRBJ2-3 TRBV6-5 CASSTYSSGQYF
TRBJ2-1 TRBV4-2 CASSQFSGGRNEQFF
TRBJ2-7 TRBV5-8 CASTRAPGEQYF
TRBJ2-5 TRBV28 CASRGGRQETQYF
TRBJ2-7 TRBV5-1 CASSLAEGPYEQYF
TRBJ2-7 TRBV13 CASSLSGISYEQYF
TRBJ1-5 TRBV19 CASSIAGLGNQPQHF
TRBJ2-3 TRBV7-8 CASSPDRAADTQYF
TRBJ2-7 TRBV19 CASGPGRVKYEQYF
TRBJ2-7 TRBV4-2 CASSQAQGKGEQYF
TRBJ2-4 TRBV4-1 CASSQDLSKNIQYF
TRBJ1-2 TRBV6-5 CASSRPGQGNYGYTF